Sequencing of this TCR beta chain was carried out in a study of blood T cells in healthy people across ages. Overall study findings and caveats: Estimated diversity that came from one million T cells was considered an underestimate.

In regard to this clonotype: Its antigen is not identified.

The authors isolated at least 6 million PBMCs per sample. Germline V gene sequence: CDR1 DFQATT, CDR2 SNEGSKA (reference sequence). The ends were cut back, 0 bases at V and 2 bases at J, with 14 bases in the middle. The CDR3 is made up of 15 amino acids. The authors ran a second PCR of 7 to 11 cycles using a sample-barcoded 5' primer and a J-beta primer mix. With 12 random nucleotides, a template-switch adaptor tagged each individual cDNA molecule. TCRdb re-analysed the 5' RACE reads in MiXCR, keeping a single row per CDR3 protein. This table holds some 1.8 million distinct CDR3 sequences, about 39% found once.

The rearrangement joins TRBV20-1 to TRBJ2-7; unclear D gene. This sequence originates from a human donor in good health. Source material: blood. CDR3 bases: TGCAGTGCTAGAGATCGGCGTATAGGAACCTACGAGCAGTACTTC. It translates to CSARDRRIGTYEQYF.